This T cell receptor (beta chain) was sequenced during a study of T cell repertoires in cytomegalovirus infection. Study-level findings and limits: There were HLA-C-restricted CMV-specific TCR beta clonotypes dominating the ex vivo response.

In the case of this clonotype: Its antigen remains unidentified.

Germline CDR1 is SGHTA and CDR2 is FQGNSA. The length of the CDR3 is 17 residues. J lost 12 bases, V lost 0 bases, and 19 bases had no gene match. TCRdb independently ran MiXCR on the reads; one entry per CDR3 protein. Among approximately 250,000 distinct CDR3 sequences listed, 9% to 15% were seen once. This sequence originates from a human donor in good health (CMV status not recorded). Some clones in this sample may be carry-over from other donors' samples. Sequences were obtained from PBMCs. The chain carries TRBV7-2 and TRBJ2-7; 8 nucleotides agree with TRBD1. CDR3 nucleotide sequence: TGTGCCAGCAGCTTAGCACCATGGGGACAGGATTACTACGATCGGTACTTC. Amino acid sequence: CASSLAPWGQDYYDRYF. Drawing the rest from reference TRBV7-2 and TRBJ2-7, the complete variable domain is GAGVSQSPSNKVTEKGKDVELRCDPISGHTALYWYRQSLGQGLEFLIYFQGNSAPDKSGLPSDRFSAERTGGSVSTLTIQRTQQEDSAVYLCASSLAPWGQDYYDRYFGPGTRLTVT.